The text below deals with one T cell receptor beta chain. The TCR beta library used iRepertoire HTBI primers with Arm-PCR amplification of CDR3. In the study's own analysis: Analysis of the samples identified 50 to 65 TRBV and around 13 TRBJ segments. TCRdb analysed the multiplex PCR reads with MiXCR anew, one entry per CDR3 protein. The V and J calls come from TCRdb's annotation, not from the publication. The top ten hold about two fifths of the sample, which has 650,000 to 700,000 distinct CDR3 sequences, approximately 31% seen once. The data are from a study of regulatory T cells in long-lasting Graves disease. For the study at large: To qualify as persistent, Graves' disease required over 5 years of antithyroid drugs with positive TSH receptor antibodies.

Indicated time point: persistent/refractory GD, antithyroid drugs over 5 years with positive TRAb. RNA from PBMCs was the source of the TCR library. The receptor's source is a female donor with Graves disease. Sample: peripheral blood mononuclear cells (PBMCs), taken when the disease was refractory, from a patient treated with antithyroid drugs.

In DNA, the CDR3 is TGCAGTGCAGGGGGCAATGCTGAAAAACTGTTTTTT. Its protein is CSAGGNAEKLFF. The chain is built from TRBV20-1 and TRBJ1-4, with TRBD1 identical over 7 bases. Germline assignment: CDR1 DFQATT and CDR2 SNEGSKA (reference sequence). The V gene end was trimmed by 6 bases and the J gene end by 7 bases; junction bases not matched to a gene: 5. The CDR3 runs to 12 residues.